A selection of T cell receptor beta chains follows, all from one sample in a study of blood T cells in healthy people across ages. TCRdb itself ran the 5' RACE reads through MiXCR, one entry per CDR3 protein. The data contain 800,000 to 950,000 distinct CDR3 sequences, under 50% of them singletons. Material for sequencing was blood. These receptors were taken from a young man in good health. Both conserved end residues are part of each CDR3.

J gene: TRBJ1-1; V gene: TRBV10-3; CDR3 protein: CAISVSGTGGANTEAFF
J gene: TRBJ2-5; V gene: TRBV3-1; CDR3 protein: CASSLRQPQETQYF
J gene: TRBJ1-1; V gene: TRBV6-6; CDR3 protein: CASSQIQGARAFF
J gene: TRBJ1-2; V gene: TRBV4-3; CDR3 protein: CASSQGQGTGDGYTF
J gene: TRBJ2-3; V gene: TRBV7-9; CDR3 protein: CASNPRQGASDTQYF
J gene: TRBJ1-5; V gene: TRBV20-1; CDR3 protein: CSATKMAGSNQPQHF
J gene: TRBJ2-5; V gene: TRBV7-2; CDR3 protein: CASSFRGRVETQYF
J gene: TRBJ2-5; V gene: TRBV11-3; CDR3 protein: CASSPNFRGDRETQYF
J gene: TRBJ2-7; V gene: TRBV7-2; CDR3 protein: CASTTSGDSYEQYF
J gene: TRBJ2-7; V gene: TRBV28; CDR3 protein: CASSSRTPISYEQYF
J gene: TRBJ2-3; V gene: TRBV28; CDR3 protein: CASSPASETGTDTQYF
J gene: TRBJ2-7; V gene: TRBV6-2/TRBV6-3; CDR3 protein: CASSYTSGGYEQYF
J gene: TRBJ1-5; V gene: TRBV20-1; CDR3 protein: CSARRGDQPQHF
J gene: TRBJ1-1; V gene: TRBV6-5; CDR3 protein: CASSYKEGLKAFF
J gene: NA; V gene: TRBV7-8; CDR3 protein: CASSSAGQGSYEQYF
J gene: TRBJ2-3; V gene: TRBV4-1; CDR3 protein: CASRADGADTQYF
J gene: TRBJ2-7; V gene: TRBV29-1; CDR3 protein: CSGGEGSYEQYF
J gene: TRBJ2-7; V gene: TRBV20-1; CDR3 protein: CSARAWGDLTQNNEQYF
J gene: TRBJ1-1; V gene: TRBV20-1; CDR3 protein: CSQRPDRGTEAFF
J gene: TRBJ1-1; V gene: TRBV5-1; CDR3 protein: CASSVEQRRGATEAFF
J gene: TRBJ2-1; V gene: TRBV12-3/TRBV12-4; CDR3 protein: CASSWNYNEQFF
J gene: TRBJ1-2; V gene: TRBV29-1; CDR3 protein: CSVELGAINYGYTF
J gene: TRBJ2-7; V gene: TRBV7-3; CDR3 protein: CASSPRQPSYEQYF
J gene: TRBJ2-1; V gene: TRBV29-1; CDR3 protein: CSVEIVASGDEQFF
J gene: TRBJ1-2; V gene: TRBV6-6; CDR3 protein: CASSYGEGVGLYGYTF
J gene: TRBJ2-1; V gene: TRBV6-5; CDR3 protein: CASSPSGETYEQFF
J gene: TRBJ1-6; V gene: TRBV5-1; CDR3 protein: CASSLEFEYSPLHF
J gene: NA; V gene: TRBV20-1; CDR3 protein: CSARDQETQFF
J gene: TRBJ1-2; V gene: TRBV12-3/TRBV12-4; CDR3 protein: CASSSQQGPYGYTF
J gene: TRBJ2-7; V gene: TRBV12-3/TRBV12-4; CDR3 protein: CASRDPLGEQYF
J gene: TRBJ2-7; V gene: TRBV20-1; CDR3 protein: CSVRGGYEQYF
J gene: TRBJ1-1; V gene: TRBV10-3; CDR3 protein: CAISADSNTEAFF
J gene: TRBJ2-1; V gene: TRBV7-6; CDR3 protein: CASSIQVLSSYNEQFF
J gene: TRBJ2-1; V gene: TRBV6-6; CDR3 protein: CASKGVSGDDNEQFF
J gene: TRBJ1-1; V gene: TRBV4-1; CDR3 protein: CASSQEFRGGSEAFF
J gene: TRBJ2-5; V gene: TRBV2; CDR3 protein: CASSVTQETQYF
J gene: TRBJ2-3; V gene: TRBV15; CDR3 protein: CATSRVNTDTQYF
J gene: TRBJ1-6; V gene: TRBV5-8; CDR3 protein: CASSPQGVGYNSPLHF
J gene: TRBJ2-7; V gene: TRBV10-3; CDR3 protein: CAISGDAYEQYF
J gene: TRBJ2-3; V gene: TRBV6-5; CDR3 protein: CASRSRGGGTDTQYF
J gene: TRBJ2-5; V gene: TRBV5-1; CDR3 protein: CATSTRGTKQETQYF
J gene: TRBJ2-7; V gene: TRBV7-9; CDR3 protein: CASSNMGQGISYEQYF
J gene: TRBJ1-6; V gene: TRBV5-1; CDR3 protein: CASSLAGISNSPLHF
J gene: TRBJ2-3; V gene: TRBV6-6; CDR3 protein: CASSSNPGATDTQYF
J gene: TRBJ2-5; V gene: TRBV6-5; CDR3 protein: CVSSYSRTDTMQETQYF
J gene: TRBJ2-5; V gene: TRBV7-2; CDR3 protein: CASSLGPSQETQYF
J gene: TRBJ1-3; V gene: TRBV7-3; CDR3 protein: CASSPDGNTIYF
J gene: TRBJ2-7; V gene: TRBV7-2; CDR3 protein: CASSVGLAVYEQYF
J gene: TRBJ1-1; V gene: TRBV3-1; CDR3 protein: CASSRSNAEAFF